This T cell receptor beta chain originates from a study of blood T cells in healthy people across ages. Overall study results and limits: The unsorted PBMCs prevented any conclusive comparison of naive versus antigen-experienced cells.

This clonotype appeared a few times. Its specificity is unknown. The CDR3 sequence is 15 residues long. Trimming left V 2 bases short and J 2 bases short, with 12 bases between. Germline-derived CDR1 and CDR2 are SNHLY and FYNNEI. A minimum of 7 million PBMCs was isolated per sample. A second roughly 7 to 11 cycle PCR used barcoded and J-beta primers. Each cDNA was tagged by a template-switch adaptor containing 12 random nucleotides. Each CDR3 protein gets one entry after TCRdb re-called the 5' RACE reads with MiXCR. The repertoire holds almost 800,000 distinct CDR3 sequences, with over 45% as singletons.

This TCR was sampled from a man aged 30 to 45 in good health. V is TRBV2 and J is TRBJ2-5; possibly TRBD1 for D (6 bases). The source material was blood. CDR3 in DNA: TGTGCCAGCAGTGAATGGACAGCAATTCAAGAGACCCAGTACTTC. Protein: CASSEWTAIQETQYF.